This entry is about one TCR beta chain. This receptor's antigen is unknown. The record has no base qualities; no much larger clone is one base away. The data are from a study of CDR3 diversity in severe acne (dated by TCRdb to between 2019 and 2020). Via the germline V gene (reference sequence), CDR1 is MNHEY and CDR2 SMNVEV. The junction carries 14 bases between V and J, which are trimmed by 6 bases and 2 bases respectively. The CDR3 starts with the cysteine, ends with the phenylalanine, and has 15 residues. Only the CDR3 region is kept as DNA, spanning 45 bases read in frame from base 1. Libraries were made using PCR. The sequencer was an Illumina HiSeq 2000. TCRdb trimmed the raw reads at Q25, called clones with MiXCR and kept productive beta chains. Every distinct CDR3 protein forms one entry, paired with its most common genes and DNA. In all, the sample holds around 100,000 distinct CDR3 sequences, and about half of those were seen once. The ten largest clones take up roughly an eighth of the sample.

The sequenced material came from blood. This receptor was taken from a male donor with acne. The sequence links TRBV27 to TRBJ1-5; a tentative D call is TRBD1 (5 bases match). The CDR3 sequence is CASRPVGQGNQPQHF. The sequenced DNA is TGTGCCAGCAGGCCGGTGGGGCAGGGCAATCAGCCCCAGCATTTT.